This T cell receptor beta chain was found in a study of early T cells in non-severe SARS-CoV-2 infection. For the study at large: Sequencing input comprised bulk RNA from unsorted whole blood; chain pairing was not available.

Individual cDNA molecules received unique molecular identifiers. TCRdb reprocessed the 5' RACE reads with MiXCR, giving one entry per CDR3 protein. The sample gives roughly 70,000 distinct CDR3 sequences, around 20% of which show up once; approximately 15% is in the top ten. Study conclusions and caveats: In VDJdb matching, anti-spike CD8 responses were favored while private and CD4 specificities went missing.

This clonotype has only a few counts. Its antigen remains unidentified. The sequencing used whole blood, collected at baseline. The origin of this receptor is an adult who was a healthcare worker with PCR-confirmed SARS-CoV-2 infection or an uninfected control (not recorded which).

In DNA, the CDR3 is TGTGCCAGCACCCGAGGGACAGGAGGGACTGAAGCTTTCTTT. This codes for CASTRGTGGTEAFF. V gene TRBV6-5 combines with J gene TRBJ1-1; 8 positions match TRBD1. Germline CDR1 is MNHEY and CDR2 is SVGAGI. Losses at the gene ends were 7 bases for V and 5 bases for J; bases not matched to a gene: 9. The CDR3 has 14 amino acids.